This T cell receptor beta chain was observed in a study of CD4 T cells in relation to SARS-CoV-2 and coronaviruses. Background on the study: ViraFEST: approximately nine-day antigen culture of PBMCs, then TCR beta CDR3 sequencing. Negative control cultures got HIV-1 Nef peptides or no peptide.

Generated by immunoSEQ multiplex PCR, the TCRdb table keeps only in-frame clones and is missing some. The sample consists of around 18,000 clones, about 68% of them appearing once. Unexposed donor CD4+ T cells date from about 2011-2018, before the COVID-19 pandemic. Isolation of CD4+ T cells took place after less than twelve days in culture. Testing used SARS-CoV-2 S/N and four cold-coronavirus spikes on unexposed-donor CD4+ T cells, cells permitting. The germline gives CDR1 SGHNT, CDR2 YYREEE (reference sequence). With 4 bases clipped from V and 7 bases from J, the junction kept 14 bases outside the gene matches. The CDR3 totals 17 residues. On this clone: The antigen is undetermined.

The sequenced sample was CD4+ T cells from PBMCs, cultured in vitro. The J gene is TRBJ2-7, the V gene TRBV5-4; 13 bases agree with TRBD2. This TCR was recovered from a human donor in good health. The CDR3 coding sequence is TGTGCCAGCAGCGCGCCGCTGGCGGGACTAGCGGGAAGTGAGCAGTACTTC. It translates to CASSAPLAGLAGSEQYF.